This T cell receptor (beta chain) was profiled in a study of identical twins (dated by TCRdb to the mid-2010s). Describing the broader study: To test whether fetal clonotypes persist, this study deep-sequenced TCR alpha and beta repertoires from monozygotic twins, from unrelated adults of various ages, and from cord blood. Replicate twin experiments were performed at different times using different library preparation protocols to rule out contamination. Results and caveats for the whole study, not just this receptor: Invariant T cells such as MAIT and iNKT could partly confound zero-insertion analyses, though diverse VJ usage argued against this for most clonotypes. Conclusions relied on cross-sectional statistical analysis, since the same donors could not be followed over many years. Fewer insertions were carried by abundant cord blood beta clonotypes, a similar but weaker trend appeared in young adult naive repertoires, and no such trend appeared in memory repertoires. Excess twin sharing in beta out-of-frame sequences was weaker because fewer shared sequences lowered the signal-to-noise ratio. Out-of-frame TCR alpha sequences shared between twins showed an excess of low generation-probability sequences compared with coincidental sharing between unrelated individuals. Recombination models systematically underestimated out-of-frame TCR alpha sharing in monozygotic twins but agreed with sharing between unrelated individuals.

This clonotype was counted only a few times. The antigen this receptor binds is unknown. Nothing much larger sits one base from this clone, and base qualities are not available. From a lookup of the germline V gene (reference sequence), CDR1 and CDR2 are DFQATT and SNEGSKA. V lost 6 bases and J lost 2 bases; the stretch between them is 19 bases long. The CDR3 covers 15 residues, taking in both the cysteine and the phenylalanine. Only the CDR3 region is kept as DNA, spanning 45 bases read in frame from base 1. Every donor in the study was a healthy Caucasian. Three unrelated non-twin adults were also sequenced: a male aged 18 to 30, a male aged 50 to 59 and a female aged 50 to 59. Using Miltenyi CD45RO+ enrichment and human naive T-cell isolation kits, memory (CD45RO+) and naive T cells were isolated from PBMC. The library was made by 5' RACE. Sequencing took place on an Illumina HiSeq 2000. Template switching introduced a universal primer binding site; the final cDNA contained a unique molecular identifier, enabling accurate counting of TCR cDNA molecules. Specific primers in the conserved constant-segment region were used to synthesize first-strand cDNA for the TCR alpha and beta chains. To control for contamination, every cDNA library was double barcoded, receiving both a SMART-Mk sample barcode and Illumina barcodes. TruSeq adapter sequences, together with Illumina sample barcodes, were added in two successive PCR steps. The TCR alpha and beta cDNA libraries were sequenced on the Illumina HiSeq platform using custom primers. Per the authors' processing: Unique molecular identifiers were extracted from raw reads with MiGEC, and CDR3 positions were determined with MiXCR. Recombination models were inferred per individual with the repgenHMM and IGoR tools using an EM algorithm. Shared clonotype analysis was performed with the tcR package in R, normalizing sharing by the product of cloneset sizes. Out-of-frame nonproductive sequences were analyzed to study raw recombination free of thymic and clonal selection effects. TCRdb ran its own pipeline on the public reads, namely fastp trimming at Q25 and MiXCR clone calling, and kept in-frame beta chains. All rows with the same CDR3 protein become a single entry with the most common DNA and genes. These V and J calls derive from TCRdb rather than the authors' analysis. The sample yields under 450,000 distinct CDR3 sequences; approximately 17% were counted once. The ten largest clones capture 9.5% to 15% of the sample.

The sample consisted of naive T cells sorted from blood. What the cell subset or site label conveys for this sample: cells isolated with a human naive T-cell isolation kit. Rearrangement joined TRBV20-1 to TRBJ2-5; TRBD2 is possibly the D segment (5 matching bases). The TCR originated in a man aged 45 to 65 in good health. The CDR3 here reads CSATTRLGSQETQYF. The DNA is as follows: TGCAGTGCGACAACTAGGTTGGGTTCACAAGAGACCCAGTACTTC.